This TCR beta chain was observed in a study of cytomegalovirus exposure and HLA in healthy donors. General observations from the study: A later analysis associated 15,000 to 20,000 TCR beta sequences with HLA alleles at a 0.05 false discovery rate. HLA restriction was apparent for most CMV-associated TCR beta chains in a later analysis.

Worth noting for this clone: Its matching antigen is unknown.

Researchers ran the PCR with 60 Vbeta and 13 Jbeta primers. The method was immunoSEQ multiplex PCR; TCRdb's version includes in-frame clones alone and lacks a portion of them. Its table lists approximately 58,000 clones. The V and J ends lost 3 bases and 5 bases, in that order; junction bases with no gene match: 10. Germline V gene lookup returns CDR1 SGHNT and CDR2 YENEEA. The CDR3 contains 15 residues. The TCR sequence derives from a woman aged 18-35 years in good health and CMV-seronegative. Sample: PBMCs. The chain recombines TRBV11-3 with TRBJ2-7; 7 nucleotides agree with TRBD1. The CDR3 nucleotides read TGTGCCAGCAGCTTGGACACAGGGGCGGGCCACGAGCAGTACTTC. Amino acid sequence: CASSLDTGAGHEQYF.